This TCR beta chain is drawn from a study of shared clonotypes between healthy human individuals. The study's findings and limits: Shared across several donors were approximately 5% of the naive CD4 clonotypes.

Methods used by the authors: Junction-only sequences without quality scores came from ImmunoSEQ, so filtering differed. Only in-frame clones appear in the TCRdb table, and some are missing; sequencing was by immunoSEQ multiplex PCR. V and J calls and clone size are those listed in that table; D and trimming were worked out from the DNA. The data contain around 1.9 million clones, about 93% of them seen just once; the ten biggest clones take up roughly 1.7%. This clone has only a few counts. Its antigen is undetermined. Germline V lookup: CDR1 LNHDA, CDR2 SQIVND (reference sequence). The CDR3 spans 16 residues. Trimming cost V 4 bases and J 1 base; bases outside gene matches: 7. CD8 cells regarded as naive lacked CD45RO, were positively chosen for CCR7, and omitted terminally differentiated effector memory CD45RA+ cells. Donors included only healthy HIV-negative adults lacking recent acute infections or vaccinations.

The sequence was collected from a man aged 18 to 29 in good health. Some clones in this sample may be carry-over from other donors' samples. This chain links TRBV19 with TRBJ1-1; 9 bases match TRBD1. The sample consisted of naive CD8+ T cells from PBMCs. CDR3 in amino acids: CASSSRDRVTNTEAFF. CDR3 DNA sequence: TGTGCCAGTAGTAGCCGGGACAGGGTGACGAACACTGAAGCTTTCTTT.